The 17 T cell receptor beta chains in this list originate from one sample, sequenced in a study of beta chain features in type 1 diabetes. Expressed TCRB transcripts were sequenced because the entire RNA isolate underwent reverse transcription. Sequenced by immunoSEQ multiplex PCR; TCRdb stores in-frame clones only, minus some. Of 200,000 to 250,000 clones listed, about 63% are singletons. The sequenced sample was naive CD4+ T cells from blood. The receptors shown here come from a man aged 25-40 years in good health.

This chain links TRBV9 with TRBJ2-1; 11 nucleotides agree with TRBD2. Unmatched junction bases numbered 4, after V lost 3 bases and J lost 8 bases. This CDR3 has 14 amino acids. The germline V gene encodes CDR1 SGDLS and CDR2 YYNGEE. The CDR3 reads CASSGSGRADEQFF. The DNA for the CDR3 is TGTGCCAGCAGCGGTAGCGGGAGGGCAGATGAGCAGTTCTTC. The full variable domain, completed using reference TRBV9 and TRBJ2-1, is DSGVTQTPKHLITATGQRVTLRCSPRSGDLSVYWYQQSLDQGLQFLIQYYNGEERAKGNILERFSAQQFPDLHSELNLSSLELGDSALYFCASSGSGRADEQFFGPGTRLTVL.

This clone has only one observation. The gene calls are TRBV5-1 and TRBJ2-1; D is ambiguous. CDR3 length: 20 residues. Germline V lookup: CDR1 SGHRS, CDR2 YFSETQ. The ends were cut back, 6 bases at V and 0 bases at J, with 28 bases in the middle. The DNA for the CDR3 is TGCGCCAGCAACATGGCCTTCGGTAGCTTAGTTCTGAGCTCCTACAATGAGCAGTTCTTC. Protein: CASNMAFGSLVLSSYNEQFF.

The V and J genes are TRBV10-3 and TRBJ2-5; 11 bases fit TRBD1. This CDR3 is built from 15 residues. The germline gives CDR1 ENHRY, CDR2 SYGVKD. The V and J ends lost 5 bases and 2 bases, in that order; junction bases with no gene match: 4. The CDR3 DNA reads TGTGCCATCAGTCGGAGGGACAGGGGGCAAGAGACCCAGTACTTC. Amino acid sequence: CAISRRDRGQETQYF.

This clone was detected only a few times. The genes are TRBV7-2 and TRBJ2-1; D is unresolved. Germline V gene sequence: CDR1 SGHTA, CDR2 FQGNSA. The CDR3 is made up of 15 amino acids. Trimming removed 6 bases from V and 1 base from J, with 13 bases in between. CDR3 sequence: CASRAPSESYNEQFF. CDR3 bases: TGTGCCAGCAGGGCTCCTAGTGAGTCCTACAATGAGCAGTTCTTC.

This clone was recorded once. The chain recombines TRBV10-3 with TRBJ2-3; D may be TRBD2 (5 bases). The V gene's germline CDR1 is ENHRY and CDR2 SYGVKD. Trimming removed 0 bases at V and 1 base at J, with 8 bases between. This CDR3 comprises 15 residues. CDR3 in amino acids: CAISESGSGTDTQYF. DNA of the CDR3: TGTGCCATCAGTGAGTCTGGTAGCGGCACAGATACGCAGTATTTT.

The CDR3 reads CASSRQELYGYTF. The CDR3 coding sequence is TGTGCCAGTAGTAGACAGGAACTCTATGGCTACACCTTC. The J gene is TRBJ1-2, the V gene TRBV19; a weak D match, TRBD1 (6 bases). The CDR3 loop spans 13 amino acids. Germline V CDR1 and CDR2: LNHDA, SQIVND (reference sequence). V lost 4 bases and J 4 bases, leaving 10 bases between the germline ends.

This chain connects TRBV7-9 to TRBJ2-7; D might be TRBD1 or TRBD2, each matching 7 bases. Germline CDR1 SEHNR, CDR2 FQNEAQ (reference sequence). V gave up 4 bases and J gave up 10 bases, with 20 bases separating them. This CDR3 comprises 14 residues. Written as DNA, the CDR3 is TGTGCCAGCAGCTCAGCGACAGGGTCGGGGGGTCAGTACTTC. Translated: CASSSATGSGGQYF.

V usage is TRBV2 and J usage is TRBJ2-2; D is possibly TRBD1 (5 bases). V was trimmed by 6 bases and J by 3 bases, leaving 5 bases between them. Germline lookup yields CDR1 SNHLY and CDR2 FYNNEI. This CDR3 has 12 residues. The CDR3 sequence is CASRTDTGELFF. The CDR3 nucleotides are TGTGCCAGCAGGACAGACACCGGGGAGCTGTTTTTT.

This clone occurred a few times. V and J are TRBV9 and TRBJ2-3; unclear D gene. CDR3 size: 11 residues. The germline V gene has CDR1 SGDLS and CDR2 YYNGEE. Trimming stripped 4 bases from V and 2 bases from J, with 2 bases between. Here the CDR3 reads CASSFTDTQYF. Here the CDR3 DNA reads TGTGCCAGCAGCTTCACAGATACGCAGTATTTT.

This clone has a handful of counts. This rearrangement joins TRBV19 to TRBJ2-5, with 10 positions matching TRBD2. CDR1 and CDR2 from the germline V gene are LNHDA and SQIVND (reference sequence). The ends lost 6 bases at V and 5 bases at J; junction bases unmatched: 12. CDR3 length: 16 amino acids. CDR3 nucleotide sequence: TGTGCCAGTAGCACACAGCGGGGGGGCCCCGGGGAGACCCAGTACTTC. The encoded protein is CASSTQRGGPGETQYF.

This clone was picked up a small number of times. The chain joins TRBV30 to TRBJ2-6, with D hard to call. The V end lost 3 bases, the J end lost 2 bases, and 5 bases lay between the germline ends. From germline, CDR1 is GTSNPN and CDR2 SVGIG (reference sequence). This CDR3 has 13 amino acids. CDR3 protein: CAWRTPGANVLTF. CDR3 in DNA: TGTGCCTGGAGAACCCCTGGGGCCAACGTCCTGACTTTC.

The chain employs TRBV30 and TRBJ2-7, with 10 positions matching TRBD1. This CDR3 spans 12 amino acids. V dropped 5 bases and J dropped 2; count of bases not matched to a gene: 0. Germline V gives CDR1 GTSNPN, CDR2 SVGIG (reference sequence). Here the CDR3 DNA reads TGTGCCTGGGACAGGGGGCCCTACGAGCAGTACTTC. This codes for CAWDRGPYEQYF.

This clone was detected a few times. This chain links TRBV30 with TRBJ2-5; the D is unclear. The CDR3 is made up of 16 amino acids. Trimming left V 0 bases short and J 2 bases short, with 16 bases between. Germline assignment: CDR1 GTSNPN and CDR2 SVGIG (reference sequence). The CDR3 DNA is TGTGCCTGGAGTGTACCCGATACCTACCAGCAAGAGACCCAGTACTTC. It yields the protein CAWSVPDTYQQETQYF.

This clone was counted between two and nine times. V and J are TRBV4-3 and TRBJ2-7; TRBD1 might be the D (5 bases). The ends were cut back, 0 bases at V and 0 bases at J, with 9 bases in the middle. CDR1 is LGHNA and CDR2 is YSLEER in the germline V gene. CDR3 length: 15 amino acids. The CDR3 DNA sequence: TGCGCCAGCAGCCAAGAGTGGGGCAGCTCCTACGAGCAGTACTTC. It translates to CASSQEWGSSYEQYF.

The chain employs TRBV10-3 and TRBJ2-6, with TRBD1 identical over 9 bases. Trimming at V came to 8 bases and at J to 2 bases, leaving 10 bases not matched to a gene. This CDR3 region has 17 residues. The germline V gene encodes CDR1 ENHRY and CDR2 SYGVKD. The CDR3 spells CAILRTGEDAGANVLTF. The CDR3 coding sequence is TGTGCCATCCTTAGGACAGGGGAAGACGCTGGGGCCAACGTCCTGACTTTC.

DNA for the CDR3: TGTGCCTGGAGGTCGGGACTGGGACTAGCGGGCTCTGGGGCCAACGTCCTGACTTTC. It codes for CAWRSGLGLAGSGANVLTF. V gene TRBV30 combines with J gene TRBJ2-6, with 12 positions matching TRBD2. Germline V gene data show CDR1 as GTSNPN and CDR2 as SVGIG (reference sequence). The CDR3 has 19 amino acids. Losses at the gene ends were 3 bases for V and 0 bases for J; bases not matched to a gene: 9.

This clone has a handful of counts. This chain uses TRBV7-9 with TRBJ2-1; 8 bases align to TRBD2. Trimming cost V 6 bases and J 0 bases; bases outside gene matches: 4. CDR3 length: 15 amino acids. CDR1 and CDR2 (germline): SEHNR, FQNEAQ (reference sequence). The CDR3 region is CASRTSGSSYNEQFF. DNA of the CDR3: TGTGCCAGCAGAACGAGCGGGAGCTCCTACAATGAGCAGTTCTTC.